Listed here are 7 T cell receptor beta chains from one sample, sequenced in a study of blood T cell repertoires in COVID-19. The data were produced by immunoSEQ multiplex PCR, yet TCRdb's version contains in-frame clones alone and is incomplete. The sample includes tens of thousands of clones, around 84% seen only once; the top ten take roughly 20%. Sequencing used peripheral blood. Receptor source: a woman of 80 years or more in a cohort sampled during active or convalescent COVID-19.

This clone appeared once. The gene calls are TRBV9 and TRBJ1-2; the D is unclear. Germline V lookup: CDR1 SGDLS, CDR2 YYNGEE. The germline V and J ends were trimmed by 0 bases and 5 bases, with 14 bases remaining between them. The CDR3 is made up of 15 amino acids. The CDR3 reads CASSVDGGRIYGYTF. CDR3 bases: TGTGCCAGCAGCGTAGATGGAGGGAGGATATATGGCTACACCTTC.

The rearrangement uses TRBV15 and TRBJ1-2; the D is unclear. The CDR3 runs 15 residues. Germline V lookup: CDR1 LNHNV, CDR2 YYDKDF (reference sequence). Trimming shortened V by 0 bases and J by 4 bases, and 12 bases separated the two germline ends. The CDR3 spells CATSRDRLGGYGYTF. The CDR3 DNA follows: TGTGCCACCAGCAGAGATCGGCTAGGCGGCTATGGCTACACCTTC. The whole variable domain, filled in from reference TRBV15 and TRBJ1-2, reads DAMVIQNPRYQVTQFGKPVTLSCSQTLNHNVMYWYQQKSSQAPKLLFHYYDKDFNNEADTPDNFQSRRPNTSFCFLDIRSPGLGDTAMYLCATSRDRLGGYGYTFGSGTRLTVV.

This clone was detected only a few times. This rearrangement joins TRBV21-1 to TRBJ1-2; the table gives TRBD1 as D, unverified against the DNA. TRBV21-1 counts as a pseudogene. The CDR3 spans 19 residues. In nucleotides, the CDR3 is TGTGCCAGCAGCTTAACCTGGGGGACAGGGTTTGGGAATAACTATGGCTACACCTTC. Its translation: CASSLTWGTGFGNNYGYTF.

V gene TRBV6-1 combines with J gene TRBJ2-7; no definite D call. CDR3 length: 15 residues. Trimming cost V 1 base and J 3 bases, with 13 bases left between them. Looked up from germline, CDR1 is MNHNS and CDR2 is SASEGT. The CDR3 DNA reads as TGTGCCAGCAGTGAAGACGCCGTGGGCCGCTACGAGCAGTACTTC. Its protein product is CASSEDAVGRYEQYF.

The genes are TRBV11-2 and TRBJ2-5; D not certain. This CDR3 contains 13 residues. The V end lost 3 bases, the J end lost 5 bases, and 10 bases lay between the germline ends. Germline CDR1 is SGHAT and CDR2 is FQNNGV. The CDR3 sequence is CASSFGSGETQYF. CDR3 in DNA: TGTGCCAGCAGCTTCGGGTCCGGTGAGACCCAGTACTTC.

The chain carries TRBV5-6 and TRBJ2-3, with 7 bases fitting TRBD2. CDR1 is SGHDT, CDR2 YYEEEE, per germline. The CDR3 runs to 15 residues. The J segment lost 0 bases and the V segment lost 3 bases, leaving 4 bases of the junction unmatched. The CDR3 coding sequence is TGTGCCAGCAGCTCAGGGCGGGGGAGCACAGATACGCAGTATTTT. Its translation: CASSSGRGSTDTQYF.

This chain uses TRBV4-2 with TRBJ2-3; D possibly corresponds to TRBD2 (6 bases). The CDR3 is 16 amino acids. The V end was cut by 1 base, the J end by 0 bases, with 11 bases between. The germline V gene has CDR1 LGHNA and CDR2 YNFKEQ. The CDR3 coding sequence is TGTGCCAGCAGCCAAGTGATAGCGGCTAGCACAGATACGCAGTATTTT. Translating gives CASSQVIAASTDTQYF.